This entry concerns a single T cell receptor (beta chain). The sample is drawn from a study of blood T cells in healthy people across ages. PCR was performed a second time for about 7 to 11 cycles using a sample-barcoded 5' primer and a J-beta primer mix. In TCRdb, the 5' RACE reads were re-called with MiXCR into one record per CDR3 protein. In the table there are 1.5 million to 2 million distinct CDR3 sequences, 28% of which are singletons. CDR1 is MNHEY, CDR2 SVGEGT, per germline. The CDR3 has 14 residues. The junction had 10 bases not matched to a gene; V was cut back by 5 bases and J by 6 bases. This receptor was taken from a woman younger than 45 in good health. Sequencing was performed on blood. The chain couples TRBV6-2 or TRBV6-3 to TRBJ2-7, with 7 bases aligning to TRBD1. CDR3 residues: CASSLGTDSGEQYF. CDR3 sequence (DNA): TGTGCCAGCAGTCTCGGGACAGATTCGGGCGAGCAGTACTTC.